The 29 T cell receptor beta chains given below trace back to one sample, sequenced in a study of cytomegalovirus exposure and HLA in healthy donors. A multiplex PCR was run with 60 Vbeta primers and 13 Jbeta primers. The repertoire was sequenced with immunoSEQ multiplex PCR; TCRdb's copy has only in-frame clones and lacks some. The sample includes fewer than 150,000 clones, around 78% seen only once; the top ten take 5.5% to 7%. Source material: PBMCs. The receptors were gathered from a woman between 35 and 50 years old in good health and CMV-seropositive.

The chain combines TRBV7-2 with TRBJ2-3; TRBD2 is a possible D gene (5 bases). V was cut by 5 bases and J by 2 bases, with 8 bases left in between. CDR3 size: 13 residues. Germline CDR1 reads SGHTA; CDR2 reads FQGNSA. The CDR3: CASSNGITDTQYF. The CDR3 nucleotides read TGTGCCAGCAGCAACGGGATCACAGATACGCAGTATTTT.

CDR3 loop: CASSPGRSGEITGELFF. The CDR3 DNA is TGTGCCAGCAGCCCCGGCCGGTCGGGAGAGATCACCGGGGAGCTGTTTTTT. The chain employs TRBV5-4 and TRBJ2-2; weak D call: TRBD2 (6 bases). Trimming took 4 bases from V and 4 from J, leaving 20 bases between them. Germline V gene lookup returns CDR1 SGHNT and CDR2 YYREEE (reference sequence). This CDR3 has 17 residues. Full variable domain (remainder filled in from reference TRBV5-4 and TRBJ2-2): ETGVTQSPTHLIKTRGQQVTLRCSSQSGHNTVSWYQQALGQGPQFIFQYYREEENGRGNFPPRFSGLQFPNYSSELNVNALELDDSALYLCASSPGRSGEITGELFFGEGSRLTVL.

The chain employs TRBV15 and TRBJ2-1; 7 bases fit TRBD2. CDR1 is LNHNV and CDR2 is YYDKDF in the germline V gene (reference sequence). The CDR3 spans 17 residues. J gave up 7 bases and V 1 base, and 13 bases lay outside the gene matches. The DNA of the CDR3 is TGTGCCACCAGCAGAGGGTCGGGCGGGAGAGCTCTTAATGAGCAGTTCTTC. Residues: CATSRGSGGRALNEQFF. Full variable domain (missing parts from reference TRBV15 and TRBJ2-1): DAMVIQNPRYQVTQFGKPVTLSCSQTLNHNVMYWYQQKSSQAPKLLFHYYDKDFNNEADTPDNFQSRRPNTSFCFLDIRSPGLGDTAMYLCATSRGSGGRALNEQFFGPGTRLTVL.

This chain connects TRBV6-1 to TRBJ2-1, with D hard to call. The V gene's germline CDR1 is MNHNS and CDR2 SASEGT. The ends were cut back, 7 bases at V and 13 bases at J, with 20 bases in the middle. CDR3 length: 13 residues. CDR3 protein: CASIRQPSGQQFF. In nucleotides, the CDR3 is TGTGCCAGCATTCGGCAGCCCTCTGGGCAACAGTTCTTC.

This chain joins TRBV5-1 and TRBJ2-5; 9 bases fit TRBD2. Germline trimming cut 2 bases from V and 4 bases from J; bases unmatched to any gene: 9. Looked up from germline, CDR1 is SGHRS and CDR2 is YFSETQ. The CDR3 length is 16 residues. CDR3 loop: CASSLGASGTGETQYF. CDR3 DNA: TGCGCCAGCAGCTTAGGGGCTAGCGGGACTGGAGAGACCCAGTACTTC. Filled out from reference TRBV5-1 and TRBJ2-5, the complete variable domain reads KAGVTQTPRYLIKTRGQQVTLSCSPISGHRSVSWYQQTPGQGLQFLFEYFSETQRNKGNFPGRFSGRQFSNSRSEMNVSTLELGDSALYLCASSLGASGTGETQYFGPGTRLLVL.

CDR3 bases: TGCGCCAGCAGCTGGGGACAGGGCGGCGAGCAGTACTTC. This encodes CASSWGQGGEQYF. The V gene is TRBV5-1, the J gene TRBJ2-7; 9 positions agree with TRBD1. The trim removed 3 bases at V and 6 bases at J, leaving 4 bases unmatched. Germline V gene data show CDR1 as SGHRS and CDR2 as YFSETQ. The CDR3 runs to 13 residues.

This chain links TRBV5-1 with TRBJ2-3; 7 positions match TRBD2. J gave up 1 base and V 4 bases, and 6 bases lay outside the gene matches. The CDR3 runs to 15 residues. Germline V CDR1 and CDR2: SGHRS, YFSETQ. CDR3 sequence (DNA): TGCGCCAGCAGCAGGGCGGGAGCGGGCACAGATACGCAGTATTTT. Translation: CASSRAGAGTDTQYF.

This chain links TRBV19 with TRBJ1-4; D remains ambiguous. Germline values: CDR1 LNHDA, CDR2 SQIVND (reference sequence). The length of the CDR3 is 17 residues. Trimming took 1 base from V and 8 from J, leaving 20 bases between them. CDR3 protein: CASSIGEVATMGEKLFF. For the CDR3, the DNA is TGTGCCAGTAGTATAGGGGAGGTAGCGACGATGGGGGAAAAACTGTTTTTT.

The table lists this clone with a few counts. In nucleotides, the CDR3 is TGTGCCAGCAGCCCACCAGGGGGTTATACTGAAGCTTTCTTT. Its protein is CASSPPGGYTEAFF. V is TRBV14 and J is TRBJ1-1; TRBD1 agrees at 7 bases. The J segment lost 5 bases and the V segment lost 4 bases, leaving 7 bases of the junction unmatched. The CDR3 length is 14 residues. Germline V lookup: CDR1 SGHDN, CDR2 FVKESK. Looking up the rest from reference TRBV14 and TRBJ1-1 gives the full variable domain: EAGVTQFPSHSVIEKGQTVTLRCDPISGHDNLYWYRRVMGKEIKFLLHFVKESKQDESGMPNNRFLAERTGGTYSTLKVQPAELEDSGVYFCASSPPGGYTEAFFGQGTRLTVV.

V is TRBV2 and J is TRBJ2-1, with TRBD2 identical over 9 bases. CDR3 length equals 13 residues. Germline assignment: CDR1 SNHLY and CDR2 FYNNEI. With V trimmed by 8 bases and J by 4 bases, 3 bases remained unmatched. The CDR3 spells CASASGEYNEQFF. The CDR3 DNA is TGTGCCAGCGCTAGCGGGGAGTACAATGAGCAGTTCTTC.

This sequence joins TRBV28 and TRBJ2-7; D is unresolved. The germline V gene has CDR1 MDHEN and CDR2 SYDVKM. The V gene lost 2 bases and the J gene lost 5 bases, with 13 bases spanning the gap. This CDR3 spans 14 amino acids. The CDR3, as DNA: TGTGCCAGCAGTTTACCAGGAATCTTGGACGAGCAGTACTTC. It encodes CASSLPGILDEQYF. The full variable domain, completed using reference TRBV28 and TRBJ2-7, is DVKVTQSSRYLVKRTGEKVFLECVQDMDHENMFWYRQDPGLGLRLIYFSYDVKMKEKGDIPEGYSVSREKKERFSLILESASTNQTSMYLCASSLPGILDEQYFGPGTRLTVT.

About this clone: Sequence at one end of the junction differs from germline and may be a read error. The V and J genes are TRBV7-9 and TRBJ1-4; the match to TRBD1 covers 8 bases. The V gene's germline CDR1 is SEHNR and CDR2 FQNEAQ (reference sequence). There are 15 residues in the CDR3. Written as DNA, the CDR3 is TGTTCCAGCAGTCAAGGACAGGGACGGAATGAAAAACTGTTTTTT. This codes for CSSSQGQGRNEKLFF.

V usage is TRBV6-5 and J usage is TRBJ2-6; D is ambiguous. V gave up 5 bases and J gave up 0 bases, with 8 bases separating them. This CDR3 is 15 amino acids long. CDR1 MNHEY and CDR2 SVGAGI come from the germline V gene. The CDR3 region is CASSGQNSGANVLTF. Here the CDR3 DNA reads TGTGCCAGCAGTGGTCAGAACTCTGGGGCCAACGTCCTGACTTTC.

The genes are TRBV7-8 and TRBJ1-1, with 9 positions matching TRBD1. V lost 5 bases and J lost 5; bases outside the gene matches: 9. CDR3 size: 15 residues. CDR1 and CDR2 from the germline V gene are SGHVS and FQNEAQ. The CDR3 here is CASSLEGTGRTEAFF. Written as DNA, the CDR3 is TGTGCCAGCAGCCTAGAGGGGACAGGGAGAACTGAAGCTTTCTTT.

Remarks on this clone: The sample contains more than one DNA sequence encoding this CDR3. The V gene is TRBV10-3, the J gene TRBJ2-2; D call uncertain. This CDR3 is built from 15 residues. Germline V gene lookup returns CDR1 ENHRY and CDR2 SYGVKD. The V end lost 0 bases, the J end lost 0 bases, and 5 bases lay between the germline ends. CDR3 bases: TGTGCCATCAGTGAGTCGGTAGCGAACACCGGGGAGCTGTTTTTT. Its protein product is CAISESVANTGELFF.

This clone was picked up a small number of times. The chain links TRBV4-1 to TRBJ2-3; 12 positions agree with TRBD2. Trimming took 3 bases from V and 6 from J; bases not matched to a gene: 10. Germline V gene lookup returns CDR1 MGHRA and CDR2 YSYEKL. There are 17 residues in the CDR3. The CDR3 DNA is TGCGCCAGCAGCCAGCCTCCTAGCGGGAGGGGTCAGGATACGCAGTATTTT. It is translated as CASSQPPSGRGQDTQYF.

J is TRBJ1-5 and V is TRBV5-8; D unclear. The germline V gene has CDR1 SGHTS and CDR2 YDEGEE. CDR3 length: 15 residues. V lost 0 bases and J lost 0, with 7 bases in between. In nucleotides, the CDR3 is TGTGCCAGCAGCTTGGCCACGGTTAGCAATCAGCCCCAGCATTTT. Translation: CASSLATVSNQPQHF.

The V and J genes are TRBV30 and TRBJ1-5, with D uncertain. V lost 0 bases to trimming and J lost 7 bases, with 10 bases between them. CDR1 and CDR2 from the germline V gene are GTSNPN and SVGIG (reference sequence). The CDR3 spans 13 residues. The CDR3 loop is CAWSVREDQPQHF. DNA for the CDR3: TGTGCCTGGAGTGTAAGGGAGGACCAGCCCCAGCATTTT.

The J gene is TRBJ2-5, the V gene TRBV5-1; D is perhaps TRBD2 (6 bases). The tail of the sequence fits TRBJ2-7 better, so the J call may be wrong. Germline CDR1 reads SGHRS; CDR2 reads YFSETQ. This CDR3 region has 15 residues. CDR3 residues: CASSLVAGSSYEQYF. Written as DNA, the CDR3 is TGCGCCAGCAGCTTGGTTGCGGGAAGCTCCTACGAGCAGTACTTC.

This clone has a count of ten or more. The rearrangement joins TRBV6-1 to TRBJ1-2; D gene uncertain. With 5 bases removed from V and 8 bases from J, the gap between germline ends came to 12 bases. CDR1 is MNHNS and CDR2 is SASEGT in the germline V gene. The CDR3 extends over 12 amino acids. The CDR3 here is CASSRDMLGYTF. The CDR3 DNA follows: TGTGCCAGCAGTCGCGACATGTTAGGCTACACCTTC.

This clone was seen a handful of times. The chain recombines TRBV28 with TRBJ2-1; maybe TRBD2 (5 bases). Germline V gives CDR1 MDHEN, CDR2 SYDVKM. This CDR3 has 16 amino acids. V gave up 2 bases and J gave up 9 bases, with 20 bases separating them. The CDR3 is CASSLELGEVGSEQFF. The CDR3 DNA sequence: TGTGCCAGCAGTTTAGAGTTGGGTGAGGTGGGGAGTGAGCAGTTCTTC.

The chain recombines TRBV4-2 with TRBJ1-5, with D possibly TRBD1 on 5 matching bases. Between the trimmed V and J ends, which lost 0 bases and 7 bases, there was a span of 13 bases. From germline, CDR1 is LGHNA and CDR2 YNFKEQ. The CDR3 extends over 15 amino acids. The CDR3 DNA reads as TGTGCCAGCAGCCAAGATGGGGGGGGGAGGCAGCCCCAGCATTTT. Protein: CASSQDGGGRQPQHF.

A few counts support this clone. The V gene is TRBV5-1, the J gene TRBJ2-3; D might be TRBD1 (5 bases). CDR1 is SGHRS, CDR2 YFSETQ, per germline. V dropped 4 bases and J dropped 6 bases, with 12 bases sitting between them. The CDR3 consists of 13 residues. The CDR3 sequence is CASSRYRIDTQYF. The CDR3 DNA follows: TGCGCCAGCAGCAGGTACAGGATCGATACGCAGTATTTT.

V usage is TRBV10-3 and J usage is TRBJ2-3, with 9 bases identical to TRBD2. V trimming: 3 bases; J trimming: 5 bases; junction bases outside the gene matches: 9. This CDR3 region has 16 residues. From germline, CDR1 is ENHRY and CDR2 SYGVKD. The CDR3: CAISDYLAGVGDTQYF. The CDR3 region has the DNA TGTGCCATCAGTGACTACTTAGCGGGAGTTGGAGATACGCAGTATTTT.

This CDR3 is CASSDQGTGVYEQYF. The CDR3 bases are TGTGCCAGCAGTGATCAGGGGACAGGGGTTTACGAGCAGTACTTC. This sequence joins TRBV6-1 and TRBJ2-7, with TRBD1 matching over 10 bases. J was trimmed by 4 bases and V by 3 bases; bases with no gene match: 6. This CDR3 has 15 amino acids. Germline V gene data show CDR1 as MNHNS and CDR2 as SASEGT.

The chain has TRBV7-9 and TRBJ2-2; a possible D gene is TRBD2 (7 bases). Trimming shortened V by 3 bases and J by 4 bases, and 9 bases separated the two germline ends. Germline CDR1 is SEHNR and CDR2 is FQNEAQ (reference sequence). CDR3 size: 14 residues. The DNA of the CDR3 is TGTGCCAGCAGCTTCCGGGGGGCCACCGGGGAGCTGTTTTTT. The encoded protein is CASSFRGATGELFF. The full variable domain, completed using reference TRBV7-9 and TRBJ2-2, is DTGVSQNPRHKITKRGQNVTFRCDPISEHNRLYWYRQTLGQGPEFLTYFQNEAQLEKSRLLSDRFSAERPKGSFSTLEIQRTEQGDSAMYLCASSFRGATGELFFGEGSRLTVL.

CDR3 amino acids: CASGRDSHTDTQYF. DNA for the CDR3: TGTGCTAGTGGTCGGGACTCTCACACAGATACGCAGTATTTT. V is TRBV12-5 and J is TRBJ2-3; D possibly corresponds to TRBD2 (6 bases). The length of the CDR3 is 14 residues. V lost 5 bases to trimming and J lost 2 bases, with 11 bases between them. Germline CDR1 LGHNT, CDR2 FRNRAP.

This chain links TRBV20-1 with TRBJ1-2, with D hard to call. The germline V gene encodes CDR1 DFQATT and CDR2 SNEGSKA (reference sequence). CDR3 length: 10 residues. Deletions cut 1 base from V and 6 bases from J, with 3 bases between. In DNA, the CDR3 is TGCAGTGCTAGAGCAGATGGCTACACCTTC. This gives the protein CSARADGYTF.

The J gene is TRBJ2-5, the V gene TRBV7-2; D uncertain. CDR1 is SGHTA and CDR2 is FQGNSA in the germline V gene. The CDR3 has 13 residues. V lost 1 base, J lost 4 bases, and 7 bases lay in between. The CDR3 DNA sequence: TGTGCCAGCAGCTTAGGAGCCCCAGAGACCCAGTACTTC. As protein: CASSLGAPETQYF.